The 11 T cell receptor beta chains below come from one sample, sequenced in a study of PD-L1 blockade in urothelial cancer. Time point: pretreatment peripheral blood. Data came from immunoSEQ multiplex PCR; TCRdb stores just in-frame clones and leaves some out. The data contain 45,000 to 65,000 clones, 85% of them singletons. The sample was PBMCs, taken around atezolizumab (anti-PD-L1) treatment. These receptor sequences come from a man between 65 and 85 years old with urothelial cancer.

This clone was seen once. The chain carries TRBV18 and TRBJ2-1; 10 bases line up with TRBD2. Losses at the gene ends were 6 bases for V and 4 bases for J; bases not matched to a gene: 6. CDR1 and CDR2 from the germline V gene are KGHSH and LQKENI. The length of the CDR3 is 15 residues. CDR3 bases: TGTGCCAGCTCTCCTAGGACTAGCGGATACAATGAGCAGTTCTTC. Its translation: CASSPRTSGYNEQFF. Full variable domain (remainder filled in from reference TRBV18 and TRBJ2-1): NAGVMQNPRHLVRRRGQEARLRCSPMKGHSHVYWYRQLPEEGLKFMVYLQKENIIDESGMPKERFSAEFPKEGPSILRIQQVVRGDSAAYFCASSPRTSGYNEQFFGPGTRLTVL.

The chain recombines TRBV6-1 with TRBJ1-1, with no clear D. The V gene's germline CDR1 is MNHNS and CDR2 SASEGT. The CDR3 loop spans 15 amino acids. V was cut by 3 bases and J by 4 bases, with 15 bases left in between. CDR3 in amino acids: CASSEPTLTATEAFF. Written as DNA, the CDR3 is TGTGCCAGCAGTGAGCCTACGTTGACTGCCACTGAAGCTTTCTTT.

CDR3 sequence: CATAEAQISYEQYF. CDR3 bases: TGTGCCACCGCGGAGGCCCAAATCTCCTACGAGCAGTACTTC. The chain joins TRBV2 to TRBJ2-7; tentatively, D is TRBD2 (5 bases). Germline V lookup: CDR1 SNHLY, CDR2 FYNNEI. The CDR3 totals 14 residues. Trimming took 10 bases from V and 0 from J, leaving 16 bases between them.

The chain carries TRBV11-2 and TRBJ2-1; 7 nucleotides agree with TRBD2. V shed 3 bases and J 7 bases; nucleotides not matched to a gene: 12. This CDR3 region has 16 residues. Germline CDR1 SGHAT, CDR2 FQNNGV. The CDR3 coding sequence is TGTGCCAGCAGCTTGAACGCGGGAGAGTTAGGAAATGAGCAGTTCTTC. This translates into CASSLNAGELGNEQFF.

The V gene is TRBV6-4, the J gene TRBJ1-1; TRBD1 matches 12 bases. The V gene end was trimmed by 6 bases and the J gene end by 2 bases; junction bases not matched to a gene: 13. The germline V gene has CDR1 MRHNA and CDR2 SNTAGT. CDR3 size: 18 residues. CDR3 loop: CASRGGQGAFWRNTEAFF. In nucleotides, the CDR3 is TGTGCCAGCAGAGGGGGACAGGGGGCTTTTTGGAGAAACACTGAAGCTTTCTTT.

This clone showed up just a few times. The V call is TRBV19, the J call TRBJ1-5, with D possibly TRBD1 on 5 matching bases. V dropped 5 bases and J dropped 16 bases, with 18 bases sitting between them. Germline values: CDR1 LNHDA, CDR2 SQIVND (reference sequence). This CDR3 region has 12 residues. The DNA of the CDR3 is TGTGCCAGTAGTGGCCCCTCCGGGACTCCCCATTTT. Translation: CASSGPSGTPHF.

The V call is TRBV5-1, the J call TRBJ2-3; 8 bases align to TRBD2. Losses at the gene ends were 0 bases for V and 0 bases for J; bases not matched to a gene: 6. The CDR3 is 17 residues long. From germline, CDR1 is SGHRS and CDR2 YFSETQ. The CDR3 here is CASSLDPSGSSTDTQYF. The CDR3 DNA is TGCGCCAGCAGCTTGGATCCAAGCGGGAGCAGCACAGATACGCAGTATTTT.

The rearrangement joins TRBV18 to TRBJ1-4, with 8 bases identical to TRBD1. The CDR3 loop spans 17 amino acids. CDR1 and CDR2 from the germline V gene are KGHSH and LQKENI. The trim removed 4 bases at V and 4 bases at J, leaving 11 bases unmatched. The CDR3 sequence: CASSRNSGTGHNEKLFF. The CDR3 bases are TGTGCCAGCTCACGCAACTCCGGGACAGGCCATAATGAAAAACTGTTTTTT.

CDR3 DNA: TGTGCCAGCAGCGCCGAGGGCTGGGGGGAAGAGACCCAGTACTTC. Protein: CASSAEGWGEETQYF. This chain links TRBV5-4 with TRBJ2-5; tentative D call: TRBD2 (6 bases). The CDR3 totals 15 residues. Germline loops: CDR1 SGHNT, CDR2 YYREEE (reference sequence). Trimming removed 4 bases at V and 3 bases at J, with 16 bases between.

About this clone: At the DNA level, this CDR3 is encoded by other sequences in the same sample as well. The chain joins TRBV5-1 to TRBJ1-4; the D is unclear. Between the trimmed V and J ends, which lost 4 bases and 0 bases, there was a span of 10 bases. The CDR3 loop spans 15 amino acids. Germline loops: CDR1 SGHRS, CDR2 YFSETQ. The CDR3 loop is CASSRTGATNEKLFF. In nucleotides, the CDR3 is TGCGCCAGCAGCCGCACGGGTGCAACTAATGAAAAACTGTTTTTT.

The chain joins TRBV7-3 to TRBJ2-5; 7 nucleotides line up with TRBD2. The ends lost 3 bases at V and 5 bases at J; junction bases unmatched: 9. The CDR3 extends over 15 amino acids. Germline V lookup: CDR1 SGHTA, CDR2 FQGTGA. CDR3 residues: CASSFQGGAGETQYF. DNA for the CDR3: TGTGCCAGCAGCTTCCAGGGAGGGGCCGGGGAGACCCAGTACTTC.